This entry features one T cell receptor (beta chain) sequence. Its specificity is unknown. This record belongs to a study of identical twins. Study-level results: Instead of following the same donors, the conclusions were based on cross-sectional statistical analysis. Alpha sequences out of frame and shared by twins had excess low generation probability. Monozygotic twin pairs showed more out-of-frame TCR alpha sharing than models estimated.

After template switching added a universal primer site, the resulting cDNA carried unique molecular identifiers. TCRdb re-analysed the 5' RACE reads in MiXCR, keeping a single row per CDR3 protein. In the table there are some 1,600,000 distinct CDR3 sequences, 25% to 35% of which are singletons. Trimming removed 6 bases at V and 5 bases at J, with 13 bases between. Germline-derived CDR1 and CDR2 are PRHDT and FYEKMQ (reference sequence). CDR3 length: 13 residues. Sample: cord blood. The rearrangement joins TRBV13 to TRBJ1-1, with D possibly being TRBD1 (6 bases). The clonotype was recovered from a newborn girl in good health. CDR3 bases: TGTGCCAGCAGACCCCAGGGGAGAACTGAAGCTTTCTTT. Translation: CASRPQGRTEAFF.